Given below is one T cell receptor (beta chain) in context. The data were taken from a study of blood T cell repertoires in COVID-19. Study overall: T cells, B-cell-depleted T cells, or PBMCs supplied cDNA or gDNA.

Profiling relied on immunoSEQ multiplex PCR, and the TCRdb table lists in-frame clones only, not all of them. The data show approximately 240,000 clones, 75% to 85% seen once. Germline CDR1 reads DFQATT; CDR2 reads SNEGSKA (reference sequence). This CDR3 contains 15 residues. The J segment lost 5 bases and the V segment lost 3 bases, leaving 11 bases of the junction unmatched. What was sequenced was peripheral blood. The source is a woman in her 30s with COVID-19, enrolled during active disease. The V and J genes are TRBV20-1 and TRBJ1-2, with 8 bases that match TRBD1. The chain's CDR3 is CSASLSQGAGYGYTF. The CDR3 region has the DNA TGCAGTGCTAGTTTGAGCCAGGGGGCCGGGTATGGCTACACCTTC.